A single sample gave rise to the 14 T cell receptor beta chains below, sequenced in a study of T cell repertoires in aging, cancer and after chemotherapy. Rearranged V-D-J TRB sequences were amplified with a mixed TRB-A/B primer pool. Using its own MiXCR run on the multiplex PCR reads, TCRdb lists one record per CDR3 protein. The sample includes roughly 6,600 distinct CDR3 sequences, 21% of them seen just once. TCR beta rearrangements were amplified from peripheral blood genomic DNA. Source material: blood. The origin of the receptors is a human donor with a blood cancer.

The V call is TRBV12-3 or TRBV12-4, the J call TRBJ1-6, with unresolved D. The CDR3 has 14 amino acids. V lost 3 bases to trimming and J lost 9 bases, with 12 bases between them. The CDR3 is CASSFAGHASPLHF. In nucleotides, the CDR3 is TGTGCCAGCAGTTTCGCCGGCCACGCTTCACCCCTCCACTTT.

The V call is TRBV9, the J call TRBJ1-3; 9 positions match TRBD1. The V gene end was trimmed by 0 bases and the J gene end by 2 bases; junction bases not matched to a gene: 3. CDR3 length: 16 amino acids. Germline V CDR1 and CDR2: SGDLS, YYNGEE. CDR3 coding DNA: TGTGCCAGCAGCGTAGTAACAGGGGGCCCTGGAAACACCATATATTTT. Its translation is CASSVVTGGPGNTIYF.

The rearrangement joins TRBV5-1 to TRBJ2-2; 9 bases align to TRBD2. Per the germline V gene, CDR1 is SGHRS and CDR2 is YFSETQ. Trimming took 1 base from V and 7 from J; bases not matched to a gene: 8. The CDR3 extends over 16 amino acids. Written as DNA, the CDR3 is TGCGCCAGCAGCTTGACCGCGGGGGGGCAGAGCGGGGAGCTGTTTTTT. This encodes CASSLTAGGQSGELFF.

This clonotype was seen a few times. V usage is TRBV5-4 and J usage is TRBJ1-1; 7 bases match TRBD1. There are 17 residues in the CDR3. V dropped 0 bases and J dropped 4; count of bases not matched to a gene: 12. CDR1 is SGHNT, CDR2 YYREEE, per germline (reference sequence). The CDR3 sequence is CASSLGGTAKRGTEAFF. The CDR3 nucleotides are TGTGCCAGCAGCTTGGGAGGGACAGCCAAAAGAGGCACTGAAGCTTTCTTT.

This clonotype qualifies as medium-sized (0.01 to 0.1%). This chain uses TRBV30 with TRBJ1-2; possibly TRBD1 for D (6 bases). This CDR3 is built from 11 residues. The V end lost 4 bases, the J end lost 7 bases, and 10 bases lay between the germline ends. Germline CDR1 is GTSNPN and CDR2 is SVGIG (reference sequence). CDR3 region: CAWTGAGGYTF. DNA for the CDR3: TGTGCCTGGACGGGGGCGGGTGGCTACACCTTC.

The rearrangement uses TRBV7-2 and TRBJ2-1; 12 nucleotides match TRBD1. Germline V gene data show CDR1 as SGHTA and CDR2 as FQGNSA. V dropped 3 bases and J dropped 5; count of bases not matched to a gene: 5. This CDR3 contains 16 residues. The DNA of the CDR3 is TGTGCCAGCAGCTTCGGGACAGGGGGCAGGAACAATGAGCAGTTCTTC. Protein sequence: CASSFGTGGRNNEQFF. The complete variable domain, with remaining parts taken from reference TRBV7-2 and TRBJ2-1, reads GAGVSQSPSNKVTEKGKDVELRCDPISGHTALYWYRQSLGQGLEFLIYFQGNSAPDKSGLPSDRFSAERTGGSVSTLTIQRTQQEDSAVYLCASSFGTGGRNNEQFFGPGTRLTVL.

In its sample, this clonotype ranks as medium-sized. V usage is TRBV30 and J usage is TRBJ2-7; 10 nucleotides line up with TRBD1. The V segment lost 3 bases and the J segment 1 base; nucleotides outside the gene matches: 9. The CDR3 is 16 amino acids. Germline V gene lookup returns CDR1 GTSNPN and CDR2 SVGIG (reference sequence). The chain's CDR3 is CAWRGRGQGISYEQYF. DNA for the CDR3: TGTGCCTGGAGGGGGCGGGGACAGGGGATATCCTACGAGCAGTACTTC. Using reference TRBV30 and TRBJ2-7 for the parts outside the CDR3, the full variable domain is SQTIHQWPATLVQPVGSPLSLECTVEGTSNPNLYWYRQAAGRGLQLLFYSVGIGQISSEVPQNLSASRPQDRQFILSSKKLLLSDSGFYLCAWRGRGQGISYEQYFGPGTRLTVT.

This clonotype came up a few times. V usage is TRBV7-9 and J usage is TRBJ2-1, with 7 bases aligning to TRBD2. Germline V CDR1 and CDR2: SEHNR, FQNEAQ (reference sequence). V dropped 6 bases and J dropped 4; count of bases not matched to a gene: 12. The CDR3 is 16 residues long. The CDR3 region is CASSLSLAGAYNEQFF. In nucleotides, the CDR3 is TGTGCCAGCAGTTTATCTTTAGCGGGCGCGTACAATGAGCAGTTCTTC. Full variable domain (missing parts from reference TRBV7-9 and TRBJ2-1): DTGVSQNPRHKITKRGQNVTFRCDPISEHNRLYWYRQTLGQGPEFLTYFQNEAQLEKSRLLSDRFSAERPKGSFSTLEIQRTEQGDSAMYLCASSLSLAGAYNEQFFGPGTRLTVL.

The gene calls are TRBV20-1 and TRBJ2-1; 9 bases map to TRBD1. V lost 2 bases, J lost 8 bases, and 4 bases stayed unmatched. Germline-derived CDR1 and CDR2 are DFQATT and SNEGSKA (reference sequence). The CDR3 has 13 residues. The CDR3 sequence is CSARSTGGDEQFF. The CDR3, as DNA: TGCAGTGCTAGATCCACAGGGGGCGATGAGCAGTTCTTC.

The chain is built from TRBV20-1 and TRBJ2-7; 11 bases align to TRBD2. Germline assignment: CDR1 DFQATT and CDR2 SNEGSKA (reference sequence). CDR3 length: 16 amino acids. The J segment lost 7 bases and the V segment lost 2 bases, leaving 13 bases of the junction unmatched. CDR3 residues: CSARTSGGLKPREQYF. CDR3 DNA: TGCAGTGCTAGAACTAGCGGGGGCCTTAAACCCCGGGAGCAGTACTTC.

Regarding this clonotype: A much bigger clone sits one base away, suggesting this may be a read error. The rearrangement uses TRBV5-6 and TRBJ2-3; 13 nucleotides line up with TRBD2. J was trimmed by 5 bases and V by 0 bases; bases with no gene match: 3. Germline V gives CDR1 SGHDT, CDR2 YYEEEE. The CDR3 is 16 residues long. CDR3 DNA: TGTGCCAGCAGCTTGGAACTAGCGGGGGGGGGAGATACGCAGTATTTT. It yields the protein CASSLELAGGGDTQYF.

This clonotype is categorized as medium-sized. V is TRBV7-9 and J is TRBJ1-4; TRBD1 matches at 7 bases. The CDR3 runs to 15 residues. V shed 7 bases and J 7 bases; nucleotides not matched to a gene: 12. Germline loops: CDR1 SEHNR, CDR2 FQNEAQ (reference sequence). CDR3 nucleotide sequence: TGTGCCAGCACCGTCTCGTCAGGGGGTACTGAAAAACTGTTTTTT. This gives the protein CASTVSSGGTEKLFF.

Comments on this clonotype: A much more abundant neighbour one base away suggests this may be a read error. The CDR3 here is CAGSPGTDYGYTF. CDR3 bases: TGTGCCGGCAGTCCGGGTACTGACTATGGCTACACCTTC. The chain employs TRBV27 and TRBJ1-2; D is unclear. From germline, CDR1 is MNHEY and CDR2 SMNVEV (reference sequence). This CDR3 region has 13 residues.

In this sample, this clonotype turned up a few times. The J gene is TRBJ2-1, the V gene TRBV5-1; 11 bases agree with TRBD2. This CDR3 region has 15 residues. Germline CDR1 reads SGHRS; CDR2 reads YFSETQ. V lost 1 base, J lost 5 bases, and 2 bases stayed unmatched. In DNA, the CDR3 is TGCGCCAGCAGCTTGCTAGCGGGAGGTAACAATGAGCAGTTCTTC. It is translated as CASSLLAGGNNEQFF. The full variable domain, completed using reference TRBV5-1 and TRBJ2-1, is KAGVTQTPRYLIKTRGQQVTLSCSPISGHRSVSWYQQTPGQGLQFLFEYFSETQRNKGNFPGRFSGRQFSNSRSEMNVSTLELGDSALYLCASSLLAGGNNEQFFGPGTRLTVL.